The TCR beta chain described here comes from a study of blood T cell repertoires in COVID-19. Grouping used clinical history reported by participants in a survey and questionnaire. Measured with immunoSEQ multiplex PCR; TCRdb has only the in-frame clones, and not every one. The table includes approximately 300,000 clones, approximately 87% detected once. The CDR3 sequence is 15 residues long. V lost 1 base to trimming and J lost 2 bases, with 10 bases between them. Germline lookup yields CDR1 SEHNR and CDR2 FQNEAQ (reference sequence). V usage is TRBV7-9 and J usage is TRBJ2-3; no clear D. The sequence was collected from a woman in her twenties or thirties who had recovered from COVID-19. The sample consisted of PBMCs or T cells enriched from blood (not recorded which). CDR3 sequence reads: CASSLVTGTTDTQYF. The CDR3 nucleotides are TGTGCCAGCAGCTTAGTAACGGGTACCACAGATACGCAGTATTTT.